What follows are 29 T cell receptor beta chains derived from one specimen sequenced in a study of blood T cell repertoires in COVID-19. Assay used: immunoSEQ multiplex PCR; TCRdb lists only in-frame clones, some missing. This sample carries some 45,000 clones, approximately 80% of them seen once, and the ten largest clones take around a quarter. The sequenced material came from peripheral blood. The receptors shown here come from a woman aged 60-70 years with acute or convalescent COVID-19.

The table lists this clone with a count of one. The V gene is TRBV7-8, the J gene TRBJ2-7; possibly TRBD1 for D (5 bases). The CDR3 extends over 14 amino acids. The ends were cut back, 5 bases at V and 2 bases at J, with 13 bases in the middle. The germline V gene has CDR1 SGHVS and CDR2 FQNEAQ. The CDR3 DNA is TGTGCCAGCAGCGGCGTAAGGGGTCCCTACGAGCAGTACTTC. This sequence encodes CASSGVRGPYEQYF.

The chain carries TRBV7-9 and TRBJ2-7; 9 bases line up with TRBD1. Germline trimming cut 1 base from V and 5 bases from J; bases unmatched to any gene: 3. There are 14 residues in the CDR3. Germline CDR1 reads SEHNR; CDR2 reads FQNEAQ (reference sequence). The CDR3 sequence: CASSLGQGGNEQYF. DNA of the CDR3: TGTGCCAGCAGCTTAGGACAGGGGGGGAACGAGCAGTACTTC.

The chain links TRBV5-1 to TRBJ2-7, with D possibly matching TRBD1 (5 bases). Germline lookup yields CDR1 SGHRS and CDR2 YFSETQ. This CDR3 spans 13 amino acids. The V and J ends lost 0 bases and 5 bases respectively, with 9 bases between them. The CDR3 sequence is CASSLAGFHEQYF. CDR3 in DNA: TGCGCCAGCAGCTTGGCAGGGTTCCACGAGCAGTACTTC.

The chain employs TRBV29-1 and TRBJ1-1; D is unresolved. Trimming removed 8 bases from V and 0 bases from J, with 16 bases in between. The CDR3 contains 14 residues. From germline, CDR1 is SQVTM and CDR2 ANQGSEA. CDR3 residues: CSSDQLGLNTEAFF. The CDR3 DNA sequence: TGCAGCTCGGACCAACTAGGCCTGAACACTGAAGCTTTCTTT.

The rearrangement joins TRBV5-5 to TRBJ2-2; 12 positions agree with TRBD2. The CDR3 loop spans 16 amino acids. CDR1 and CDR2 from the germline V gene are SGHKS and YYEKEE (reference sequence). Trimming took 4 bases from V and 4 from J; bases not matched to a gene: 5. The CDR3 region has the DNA TGTGCCAGCAGCCCCCCTAGCGGGGGGGTCACCGGGGAGCTGTTTTTT. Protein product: CASSPPSGGVTGELFF.

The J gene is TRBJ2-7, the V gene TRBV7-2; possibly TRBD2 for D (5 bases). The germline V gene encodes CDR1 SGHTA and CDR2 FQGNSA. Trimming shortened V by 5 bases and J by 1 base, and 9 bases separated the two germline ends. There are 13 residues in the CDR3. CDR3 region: CASSQTISYEQYF. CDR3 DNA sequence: TGTGCCAGCAGCCAGACTATTTCCTACGAGCAGTACTTC.

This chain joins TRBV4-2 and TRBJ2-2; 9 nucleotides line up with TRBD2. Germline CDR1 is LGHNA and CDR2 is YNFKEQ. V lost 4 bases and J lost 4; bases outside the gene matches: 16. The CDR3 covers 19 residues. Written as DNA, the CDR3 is TGTGCCAGCAGCCCCCCGGGGCGGGGGGGCCATATCGGCACCGGGGAGCTGTTTTTT. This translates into CASSPPGRGGHIGTGELFF.

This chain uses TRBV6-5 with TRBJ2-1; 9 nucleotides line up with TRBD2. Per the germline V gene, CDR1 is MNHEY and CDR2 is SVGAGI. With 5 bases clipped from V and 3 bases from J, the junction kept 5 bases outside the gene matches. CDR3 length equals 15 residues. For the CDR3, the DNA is TGTGCCAGCAGTCCTCTAGCGGGGAGCTACAATGAGCAGTTCTTC. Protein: CASSPLAGSYNEQFF.

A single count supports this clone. CDR3 sequence (DNA): TGTGCCAGTAGTATTGAACACGGGTATGGCAATCAGCCCCAGCATTTT. Translated, it gives CASSIEHGYGNQPQHF. The chain carries TRBV19 and TRBJ1-5, with D uncertain. Trimming cost V 3 bases and J 2 bases, with 14 bases left between them. This CDR3 comprises 16 residues. Germline V lookup: CDR1 LNHDA, CDR2 SQIVND (reference sequence).

The CDR3 here is CTSSQESFEANSTNEKLFF. The CDR3 nucleotides read TGCACCAGCAGCCAAGAAAGTTTCGAGGCAAATTCAACTAATGAAAAACTGTTTTTT. The chain recombines TRBV1 with TRBJ1-4. TRBV1 is described as a pseudogene. The CDR3 length is 19 residues.

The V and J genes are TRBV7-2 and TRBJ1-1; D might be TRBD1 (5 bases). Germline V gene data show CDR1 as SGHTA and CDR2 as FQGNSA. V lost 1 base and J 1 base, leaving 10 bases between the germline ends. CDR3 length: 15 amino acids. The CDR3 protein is CASSLDGHPNTEAFF. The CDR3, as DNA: TGTGCCAGCAGCTTAGATGGACATCCGAACACTGAAGCTTTCTTT.

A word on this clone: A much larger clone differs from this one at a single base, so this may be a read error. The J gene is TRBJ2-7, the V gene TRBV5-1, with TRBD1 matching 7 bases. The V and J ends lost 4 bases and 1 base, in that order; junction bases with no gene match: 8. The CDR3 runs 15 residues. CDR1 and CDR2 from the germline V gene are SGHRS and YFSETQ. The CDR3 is CASSLGQEVSYEQYF. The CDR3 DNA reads TGCGCCAGCAGCCTCGGACAGGAAGTATCCTACGAGCAGTACTTC.

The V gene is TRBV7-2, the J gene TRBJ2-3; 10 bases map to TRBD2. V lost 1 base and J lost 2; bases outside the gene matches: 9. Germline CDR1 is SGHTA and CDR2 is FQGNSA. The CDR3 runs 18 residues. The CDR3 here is CASSLEDGLAGATDTQYF. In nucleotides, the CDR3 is TGTGCCAGCAGCTTAGAGGACGGGCTAGCGGGGGCCACAGATACGCAGTATTTT.

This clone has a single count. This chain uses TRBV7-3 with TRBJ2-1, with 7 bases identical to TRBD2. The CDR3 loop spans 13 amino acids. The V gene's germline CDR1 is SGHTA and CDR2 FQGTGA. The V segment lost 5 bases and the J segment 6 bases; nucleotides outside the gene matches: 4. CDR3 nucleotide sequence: TGTGCCAGCAGCCCCAGGGAGGGCAATGAGCAGTTCTTC. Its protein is CASSPREGNEQFF.

The CDR3 DNA is TGTGCCATCAGTCCTCCTAGCACAGATACGCAGTATTTT. This encodes CAISPPSTDTQYF. V is TRBV10-3 and J is TRBJ2-3, with no clear D. CDR3 length equals 13 residues. Trimming pared 5 bases from V and 0 bases from J, leaving 6 bases between. CDR1 is ENHRY, CDR2 SYGVKD, per germline.

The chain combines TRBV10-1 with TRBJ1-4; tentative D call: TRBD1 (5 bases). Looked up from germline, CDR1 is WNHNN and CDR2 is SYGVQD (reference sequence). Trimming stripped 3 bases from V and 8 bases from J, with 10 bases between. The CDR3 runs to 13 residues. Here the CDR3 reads CASSDGGEEKLFF. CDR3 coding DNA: TGCGCCAGCAGTGACGGGGGAGAGGAAAAACTGTTTTTT.

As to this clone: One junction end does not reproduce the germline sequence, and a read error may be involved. The CDR3 bases are TGTGCCAGCAGGGAAGGCCTAATTAATCAGCCCCAGCATTTT. Its translation: CASREGLINQPQHF. This sequence joins TRBV6-1 and TRBJ1-5; D is ambiguous. The CDR3 has 14 residues. Germline CDR1 reads MNHNS; CDR2 reads SASEGT.

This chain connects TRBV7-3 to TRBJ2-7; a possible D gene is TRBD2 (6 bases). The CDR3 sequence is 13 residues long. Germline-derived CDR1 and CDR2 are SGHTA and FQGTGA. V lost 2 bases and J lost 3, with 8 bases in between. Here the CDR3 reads CASSLGGGYEQYF. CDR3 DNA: TGTGCCAGCAGCTTAGGGGGAGGCTACGAGCAGTACTTC.

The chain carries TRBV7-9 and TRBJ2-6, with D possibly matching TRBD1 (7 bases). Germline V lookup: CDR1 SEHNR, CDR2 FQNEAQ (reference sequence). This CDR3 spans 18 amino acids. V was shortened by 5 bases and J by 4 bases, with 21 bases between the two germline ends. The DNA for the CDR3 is TGTGCCAGCAGCCAGGAGGCAGGGGGGAATTCAGGGGCCAACGTCCTGACTTTC. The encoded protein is CASSQEAGGNSGANVLTF.

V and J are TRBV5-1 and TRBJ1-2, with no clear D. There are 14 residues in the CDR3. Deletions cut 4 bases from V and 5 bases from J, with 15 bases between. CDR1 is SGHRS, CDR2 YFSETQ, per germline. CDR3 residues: CASSPWADEYGYTF. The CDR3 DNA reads TGCGCCAGCAGCCCGTGGGCCGACGAGTATGGCTACACCTTC.

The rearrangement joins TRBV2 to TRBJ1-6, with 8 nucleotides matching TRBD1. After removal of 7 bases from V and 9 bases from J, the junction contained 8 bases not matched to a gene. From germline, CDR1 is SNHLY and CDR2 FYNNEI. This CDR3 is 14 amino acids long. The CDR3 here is CASIPTGGGSPLHF. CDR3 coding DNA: TGTGCCAGCATTCCAACAGGGGGTGGTTCACCCCTCCACTTT.

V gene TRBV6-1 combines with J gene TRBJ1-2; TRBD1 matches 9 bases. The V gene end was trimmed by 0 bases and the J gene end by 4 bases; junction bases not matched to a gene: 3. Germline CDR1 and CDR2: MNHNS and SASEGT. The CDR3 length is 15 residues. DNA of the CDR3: TGTGCCAGCAGTGAAGCGACAGGGGGGGCCTATGGCTACACCTTC. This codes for CASSEATGGAYGYTF.

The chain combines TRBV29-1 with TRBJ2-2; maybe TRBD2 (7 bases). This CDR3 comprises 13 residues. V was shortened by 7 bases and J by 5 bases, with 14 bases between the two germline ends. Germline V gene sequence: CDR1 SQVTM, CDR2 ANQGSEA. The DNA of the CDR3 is TGCAGCGGATCGGGGGGCCGGACCGGGGAGCTGTTTTTT. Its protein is CSGSGGRTGELFF.

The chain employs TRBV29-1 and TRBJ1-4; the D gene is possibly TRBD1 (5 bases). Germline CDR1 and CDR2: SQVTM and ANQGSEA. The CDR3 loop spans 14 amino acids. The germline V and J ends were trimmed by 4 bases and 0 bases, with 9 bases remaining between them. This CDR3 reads CSVGQSATNEKLFF. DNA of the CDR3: TGCAGCGTTGGACAGTCTGCAACTAATGAAAAACTGTTTTTT.

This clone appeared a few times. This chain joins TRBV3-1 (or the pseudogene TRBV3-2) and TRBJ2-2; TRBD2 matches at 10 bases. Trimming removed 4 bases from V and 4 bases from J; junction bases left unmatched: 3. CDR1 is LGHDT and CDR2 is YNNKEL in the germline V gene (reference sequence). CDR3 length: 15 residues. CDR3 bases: TGTGCCAGCAGCCTTACTAGCGGGACCACCGGGGAGCTGTTTTTT. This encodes CASSLTSGTTGELFF.

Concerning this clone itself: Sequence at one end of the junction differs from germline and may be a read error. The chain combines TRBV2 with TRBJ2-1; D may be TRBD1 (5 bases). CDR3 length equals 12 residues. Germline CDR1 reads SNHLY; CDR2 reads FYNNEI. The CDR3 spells CASSEAGQVTLF. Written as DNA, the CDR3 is TGTGCCAGCAGTGAAGCGGGGCAGGTCACTCTCTTC.

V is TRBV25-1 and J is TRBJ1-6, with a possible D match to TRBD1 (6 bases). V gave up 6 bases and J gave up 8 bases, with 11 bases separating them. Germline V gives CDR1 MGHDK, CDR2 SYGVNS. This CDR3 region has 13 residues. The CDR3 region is CASSQGSYSPLHF. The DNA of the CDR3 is TGTGCCAGCAGCCAGGGGTCGTATTCACCCCTCCACTTT.

CDR3 amino acids: CASRNRYYPVYEQYF. The DNA for the CDR3 is TGTGCCAGCAGGAACAGGTATTATCCCGTTTACGAGCAGTACTTC. The rearrangement uses TRBV6-4 and TRBJ2-7; D is perhaps TRBD1 (5 bases). The CDR3 extends over 15 amino acids. V lost 6 bases and J 4 bases, leaving 19 bases between the germline ends. From germline, CDR1 is MRHNA and CDR2 SNTAGT.

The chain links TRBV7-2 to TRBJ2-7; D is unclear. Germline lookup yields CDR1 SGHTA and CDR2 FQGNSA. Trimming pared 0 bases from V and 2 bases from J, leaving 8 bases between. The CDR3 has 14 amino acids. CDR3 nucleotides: TGTGCCAGCAGCTTAGCGGGCCTGACCTACGAGCAGTACTTC. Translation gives CASSLAGLTYEQYF.